This T cell receptor (beta chain) was captured in a study of blood T cell repertoires in COVID-19. Across the study: The United States, Italy and Spain supplied acute and convalescent COVID-19 samples. Nucleic acid was either cDNA or gDNA, and it came from T cells, B-cell-depleted T cells, or PBMCs.

Some clones are missing from TCRdb's copy, which holds only in-frame ones; the method was immunoSEQ multiplex PCR. The data contain 35,000 to 45,000 clones, approximately 91% of them singletons. This sequence was found in a human donor in a cohort sampled during active COVID-19. Sequencing was done on a sample of peripheral blood.

The CDR3 loop reads CATSTIQGAGTDTQYF. CDR3 bases: TGTGCCACCAGCACCATACAGGGGGCAGGCACAGATACGCAGTATTTT. This rearrangement joins TRBV15 to TRBJ2-3; TRBD1 agrees at 9 bases. The V gene's germline CDR1 is LNHNV and CDR2 YYDKDF (reference sequence). CDR3 length equals 16 residues. Unmatched junction bases numbered 6, after V lost 4 bases and J lost 1 base.